This T cell receptor (beta chain) came from a study of graft-versus-host responses after intestinal transplantation. This table comes from immunoSEQ multiplex PCR, and its TCRdb copy is limited to in-frame clones, with some not included. This table holds about 120,000 clones, approximately 92% found once. V was shortened by 3 bases and J by 10 bases, with 10 bases between the two germline ends. The CDR3 length is 10 residues. Germline CDR1 is DFQATT and CDR2 is SNEGSKA (reference sequence). Note on this clone: Its antigen is as yet unknown.

The sequence was obtained from a human donor who received an intestinal transplant. This chain uses TRBV20-1 with TRBJ2-7; D is undetermined. The sequenced sample was unstimulated CD4+ T cells sorted from spleen or lymph node cells, obtained before intestinal transplant. CDR3 nucleotide sequence: TGCAGTGCTAGTTTGGGCCGACAGTACTTC. Protein sequence: CSASLGRQYF.